Following are 27 T cell receptor beta chains from one sample sequenced in a study of blood T cell repertoires in COVID-19. The method was immunoSEQ multiplex PCR; TCRdb's version includes in-frame clones alone and lacks a portion of them. This table holds roughly 190,000 clones, 82% found once. The sequenced material came from peripheral blood. These receptors all stem from a woman aged 55-75 years with COVID-19, enrolled during active disease.

This sequence joins TRBV11-2 and TRBJ2-1; a possible D gene is TRBD1 (6 bases). V was cut by 2 bases and J by 5 bases, with 13 bases left in between. The CDR3 has 15 amino acids. Germline V CDR1 and CDR2: SGHAT, FQNNGV. In nucleotides, the CDR3 is TGTGCCAGCAGCTTACAGGGGCCCCTCGACAATGAGCAGTTCTTC. It yields the protein CASSLQGPLDNEQFF.

The chain has TRBV5-5 and TRBJ1-5, with D perhaps TRBD1 (5 bases). Trimming took off 4 bases at V and 5 bases at J, with 19 bases between the two ends. CDR1 is SGHKS and CDR2 is YYEKEE in the germline V gene (reference sequence). The CDR3 totals 16 residues. The CDR3 loop reads CASSADVGGVHQPQHF. The CDR3, as DNA: TGTGCCAGCAGCGCCGACGTGGGGGGTGTGCATCAGCCCCAGCATTTT.

This chain links TRBV28 with TRBJ2-3; D is uncertain. Germline CDR1 and CDR2: MDHEN and SYDVKM. This CDR3 comprises 12 residues. V dropped 6 bases and J dropped 5 bases, with 9 bases sitting between them. Here the CDR3 reads CASRRPGDTQYF. In DNA, the CDR3 is TGTGCCAGCAGACGGCCGGGAGATACGCAGTATTTT.

The chain links TRBV7-9 to TRBJ2-3; TRBD2 agrees at 13 bases. CDR3 length: 18 residues. Per the germline V gene, CDR1 is SEHNR and CDR2 is FQNEAQ (reference sequence). V gave up 3 bases and J gave up 0 bases; unmatched junction bases: 6. This CDR3 reads CASSFLLAGGLSTDTQYF. CDR3 DNA sequence: TGTGCCAGCAGCTTCTTACTAGCGGGGGGGCTAAGCACAGATACGCAGTATTTT.

This chain uses TRBV30 with TRBJ1-2; D uncertain. This CDR3 spans 16 amino acids. The V and J ends lost 0 bases and 4 bases respectively, with 18 bases between them. CDR1 GTSNPN and CDR2 SVGIG come from the germline V gene (reference sequence). The CDR3: CAWSVAAPEKGYGYTF. CDR3 coding DNA: TGTGCCTGGAGTGTAGCGGCCCCGGAAAAAGGCTATGGCTACACCTTC.

The V call is TRBV7-2, the J call TRBJ2-7; 7 bases line up with TRBD1. The CDR3 has 14 residues. CDR1 and CDR2 from the germline V gene are SGHTA and FQGNSA. J was trimmed by 6 bases and V by 0 bases; bases with no gene match: 5. Written as DNA, the CDR3 is TGTGCCAGCAGCTTAGCGCTTACAGGGGTCGAGCAGTACTTC. Its translation: CASSLALTGVEQYF. The variable domain in full, completed from reference TRBV7-2 and TRBJ2-7, reads GAGVSQSPSNKVTEKGKDVELRCDPISGHTALYWYRQSLGQGLEFLIYFQGNSAPDKSGLPSDRFSAERTGGSVSTLTIQRTQQEDSAVYLCASSLALTGVEQYFGPGTRLTVT.

This chain connects TRBV2 to TRBJ1-5; D unresolved. The V end lost 4 bases, the J end lost 10 bases, and 14 bases lay between the germline ends. The CDR3 totals 13 residues. Per germline, CDR1 SNHLY and CDR2 FYNNEI. CDR3 sequence reads: CASSVEPDVPQHF. The DNA for the CDR3 is TGTGCCAGCAGTGTGGAGCCTGATGTTCCCCAGCATTTT. Filled out from reference TRBV2 and TRBJ1-5, the complete variable domain reads EPEVTQTPSHQVTQMGQEVILRCVPISNHLYFYWYRQILGQKVEFLVSFYNNEISEKSEIFDDQFSVERPDGSNFTLKIRSTKLEDSAMYFCASSVEPDVPQHFGDGTRLSIL.

The chain couples TRBV29-1 to TRBJ2-7; perhaps TRBD1 as D (5 bases). Germline loops: CDR1 SQVTM, CDR2 ANQGSEA. The V end lost 1 base, the J end lost 2 bases, and 18 bases lay between the germline ends. The CDR3 sequence is 16 residues long. CDR3 protein: CSVEVPKNRQTYEQYF. The CDR3 DNA follows: TGCAGCGTTGAAGTCCCGAAGAATCGACAGACCTACGAGCAGTACTTC.

The chain recombines TRBV19 with TRBJ1-1; no clear D. Germline assignment: CDR1 LNHDA and CDR2 SQIVND (reference sequence). The germline V and J ends were trimmed by 8 bases and 1 base, with 14 bases remaining between them. The CDR3 totals 14 residues. The CDR3 DNA reads TGTGCCAGTCCGGGGATGTCTAGGAACACTGAAGCTTTCTTT. Protein: CASPGMSRNTEAFF.

This clone was seen only a few times. V is TRBV13 and J is TRBJ1-2; TRBD1 agrees at 7 bases. The V gene's germline CDR1 is PRHDT and CDR2 FYEKMQ (reference sequence). This CDR3 is 16 amino acids long. V shed 0 bases and J 2 bases; nucleotides not matched to a gene: 6. CDR3 residues: CASSLGPAGGNYGYTF. DNA of the CDR3: TGTGCCAGCAGCTTAGGCCCCGCAGGGGGGAACTATGGCTACACCTTC. Based on the CDR3 plus reference TRBV13 and TRBJ1-2, the full variable domain is AAGVIQSPRHLIKEKRETATLKCYPIPRHDTVYWYQQGPGQDPQFLISFYEKMQSDKGSIPDRFSAQQFSDYHSELNMSSLELGDSALYFCASSLGPAGGNYGYTFGSGTRLTVV.

J is TRBJ1-1 and V is TRBV13; 11 bases match TRBD1. V lost 4 bases and J lost 0; bases outside the gene matches: 19. CDR1 and CDR2 from the germline V gene are PRHDT and FYEKMQ (reference sequence). CDR3 length: 21 residues. DNA of the CDR3: TGTGCCAGCAGCTCACCAAAGGACAGGGGGCTCGAAAACGACATGAACACTGAAGCTTTCTTT. Translation gives CASSSPKDRGLENDMNTEAFF.

This clone was seen a few times. J is TRBJ1-5 and V is TRBV6-5; 7 bases fit TRBD1. Per the germline V gene, CDR1 is MNHEY and CDR2 is SVGAGI. The CDR3 covers 14 residues. V lost 6 bases and J lost 6; bases outside the gene matches: 8. The CDR3, as DNA: TGTGCCAGCAGCACTAACAGGGGCAGTCAGCCCCAGCATTTT. This encodes CASSTNRGSQPQHF.

V gene TRBV7-2 combines with J gene TRBJ2-2; a possible D gene is TRBD2 (5 bases). The germline V gene has CDR1 SGHTA and CDR2 FQGNSA. The CDR3 extends over 13 amino acids. V dropped 1 base and J dropped 7 bases, with 7 bases sitting between them. This CDR3 is CASSLDAGGELFF. The CDR3 DNA is TGTGCCAGCAGCTTAGACGCGGGCGGGGAGCTGTTTTTT.

This clone has just a few counts. The V and J genes are TRBV7-8 and TRBJ2-7; D is possibly TRBD1 (6 bases). Trimming left V 8 bases short and J 3 bases short, with 20 bases between. The CDR3 length is 15 residues. Germline-derived CDR1 and CDR2 are SGHVS and FQNEAQ. The CDR3 DNA follows: TGTGCCAGCCTGGTCGATAGGGGGATGGTCTACGAGCAGTACTTC. Amino acid sequence: CASLVDRGMVYEQYF.

The chain uses TRBV18 and TRBJ1-5, with 8 bases identical to TRBD1. CDR1 KGHSH and CDR2 LQKENI come from the germline V gene. The CDR3 is 17 amino acids. V lost 3 bases, J lost 1 base, and 8 bases stayed unmatched. Written as DNA, the CDR3 is TGTGCCAGCTCACCCTCCCAGGGGGCGATCAGCAATCAGCCCCAGCATTTT. Protein product: CASSPSQGAISNQPQHF.

The chain is built from TRBV14 and TRBJ1-6; D gene uncertain. CDR1 and CDR2 from the germline V gene are SGHDN and FVKESK. V lost 4 bases and J lost 2, with 6 bases in between. This CDR3 is built from 14 residues. Written as DNA, the CDR3 is TGTGCCAGCAGCCTCGGGACCTATAATTCACCCCTCCACTTT. This sequence encodes CASSLGTYNSPLHF.

The chain carries TRBV19 and TRBJ1-5, with TRBD1 matching over 10 bases. V dropped 4 bases and J dropped 5; count of bases not matched to a gene: 2. This CDR3 is built from 14 residues. Germline CDR1 and CDR2: LNHDA and SQIVND (reference sequence). The CDR3 DNA reads as TGTGCCAGTAGTAGGACAGGGGGATATCAGCCCCAGCATTTT. It encodes CASSRTGGYQPQHF.

This chain joins TRBV4-3 and TRBJ2-7; D remains unclear. CDR3 length: 12 amino acids. V gave up 1 base and J gave up 9 bases, with 10 bases separating them. Looked up from germline, CDR1 is LGHNA and CDR2 is YSLEER. The CDR3 loop reads CASSQAGSRQYF. DNA of the CDR3: TGCGCCAGCAGCCAAGCTGGGTCTAGGCAGTACTTC.

This rearrangement joins TRBV7-6 to TRBJ1-1; 9 bases are a match to TRBD1. Trimming took 5 bases from V and 6 from J; bases not matched to a gene: 10. Germline V gene data show CDR1 as SGHVS and CDR2 as FNYEAQ. CDR3 length: 15 amino acids. This CDR3 is CASSHQRQGGAEAFF. The DNA for the CDR3 is TGTGCCAGCAGCCACCAACGACAGGGGGGAGCTGAAGCTTTCTTT.

The chain combines TRBV5-5 with TRBJ2-1; 10 nucleotides agree with TRBD2. The germline gives CDR1 SGHKS, CDR2 YYEKEE (reference sequence). With 1 base clipped from V and 0 bases from J, the junction kept 13 bases outside the gene matches. The CDR3 has 20 residues. CDR3 bases: TGTGCCAGCAGCTTGAGGGGAAATAGCGGGGGGCGGAGCTCCTACAATGAGCAGTTCTTC. This codes for CASSLRGNSGGRSSYNEQFF.

The chain couples TRBV7-9 to TRBJ1-2, with TRBD1 matching 8 bases. The CDR3 loop spans 15 amino acids. The V segment lost 1 base and the J segment 2 bases; nucleotides outside the gene matches: 3. CDR1 SEHNR and CDR2 FQNEAQ come from the germline V gene (reference sequence). The CDR3 here is CASSLEQGANYGYTF. Here the CDR3 DNA reads TGTGCCAGCAGCTTAGAGCAGGGGGCCAACTATGGCTACACCTTC.

This chain's CDR3 is CASSQEGQGGHGYTF. The CDR3 DNA sequence: TGTGCCAGCAGCCAAGAGGGTCAAGGGGGCCACGGCTACACCTTC. This rearrangement joins TRBV4-2 to TRBJ1-2, with TRBD1 matching over 7 bases. The V gene end was trimmed by 0 bases and the J gene end by 8 bases; junction bases not matched to a gene: 9. This CDR3 contains 15 residues. Germline V gene lookup returns CDR1 LGHNA and CDR2 YNFKEQ.

The V gene is TRBV7-6, the J gene TRBJ2-6; TRBD1 agrees at 8 bases. The CDR3 length is 17 residues. The ends lost 7 bases at V and 0 bases at J; junction bases unmatched: 8. CDR1 and CDR2 (germline): SGHVS, FNYEAQ. CDR3 sequence: CASTPLQGASGANVLTF. The CDR3 DNA reads as TGTGCCAGCACCCCACTCCAGGGGGCCTCTGGGGCCAACGTCCTGACTTTC.

This sequence joins TRBV10-3 and TRBJ1-3; D not resolved. Trimming left V 6 bases short and J 0 bases short, with 6 bases between. The germline V gene encodes CDR1 ENHRY and CDR2 SYGVKD. The CDR3 spans 13 residues. As DNA, the CDR3 is TGTGCCATCAGGGTAGACTCTGGAAACACCATATATTTT. This sequence encodes CAIRVDSGNTIYF.

The CDR3 DNA follows: TGTGCCAGCAGTCGTCCGGGGACTAACTATGGCTACACCTTC. It encodes CASSRPGTNYGYTF. The chain is built from TRBV6-2 or TRBV6-3 and TRBJ1-2; D unresolved. CDR1 is MNHEY and CDR2 is SVGEGT in the germline V gene. V dropped 5 bases and J dropped 0 bases, with 10 bases sitting between them. The CDR3 spans 14 residues.

This chain links TRBV5-4 with TRBJ2-2; a possible D gene is TRBD1 (6 bases). This CDR3 is 15 amino acids long. The germline CDR1 and CDR2 sequences are SGHNT and YYREEE (reference sequence). V shed 1 base and J shed 4 bases, with 11 bases lying between them. The DNA for the CDR3 is TGTGCCAGCAGCTTGAAGGGGGTGGGCACCGGGGAGCTGTTTTTT. It specifies CASSLKGVGTGELFF.

This clone was seen only a few times. This chain connects TRBV6-2 or TRBV6-3 to TRBJ1-2; D not certain. This CDR3 region has 14 residues. The germline V gene has CDR1 MNHEY and CDR2 SVGEGT. V was trimmed by 4 bases and J by 6 bases, leaving 15 bases between them. The CDR3 loop is CASSSSLISDGYTF. The CDR3 DNA is TGTGCCAGCAGTTCGTCCCTTATTTCGGATGGCTACACCTTC.